The rows below give T cell receptor beta chains drawn from one sample of a study of blood T cells in healthy people across ages. MiXCR, run by TCRdb on the 5' RACE reads, gives a single entry per CDR3 protein. The top ten clones hold about 6.3% of a sample with roughly 1.4 million distinct CDR3 sequences, approximately 60% of them seen once. Sequencing used blood. These TCRs come from a man between 18 and 29 years old in good health. Both conserved end residues are part of each CDR3. A D gene is named only where the DNA matches it firmly. Expanded clones are given a class, and other clones once, few, many or no size at all.

>TRBD2|TRBV4-1|.|TRBJ2-4
TGCGCCAGCAGCCCATCTCAAACGGGGCGGGAGGAGAGAAACATTCAGTACTTC
CASSPSQTGREERNIQYF
>TRBD2|TRBV7-9|.|TRBJ2-7
TGTGCCAGCAGCCCCCTTGGACTAGCGGGAGTTCGGCATGAGCAGTACTTC
CASSPLGLAGVRHEQYF
>TRBD1|TRBV7-2|few|TRBJ2-4
TGTGCCAGCAGCTCCCCGGGACAGGTTAAAAACATTCAGTACTTC
CASSSPGQVKNIQYF
>.|TRBV7-9|.|TRBJ1-6
TGTGCCAGCAGCTTAGCGTTCGGGGGGCTCGGTTCACCCCTCCACTTT
CASSLAFGGLGSPLHF
>.|TRBV25-1|.|TRBJ1-4
TGTGCCAGCAGGGAATCGGGGGCTCCTAATGAAAAACTGTTTTTT
CASRESGAPNEKLFF
>.|TRBV20-1|few|TRBJ1-2
TGCAGTGCTAGAATTTCGGGAGGCTATGGCTACACCTTC
CSARISGGYGYTF
>.|TRBV7-2|once|TRBJ1-4
TGTGCCAGCAGCTTATTCGGCGAGGACGGAGAGGGACTGTTTTTT
CASSLFGEDGEGLFF
>.|TRBV4-3|few|TRBJ1-2
TGCGCCAGCAGCCAAGATTACGGAACTAACTATGGCTACACCTTC
CASSQDYGTNYGYTF
>.|TRBV6-5|.|TRBJ2-6
TGTGCCAGCAGCGGACAGTTCTCCTCTGGGGCCAACGTCCTGACTTTC
CASSGQFSSGANVLTF
>.|TRBV12-3/TRBV12-4|.|TRBJ1-1
TGTGCCAGCAGTTTAGGGACTGGGCGGGCTGAAGCTTTCTTT
CASSLGTGRAEAFF
>.|TRBV3-1|.|TRBJ2-7
TGTGCCAGCAGCCAACTAGCGCCACCCTACGAGCAGTACTTC
CASSQLAPPYEQYF
>.|TRBV7-2|.|TRBJ1-1
TGTGCCAGCAGCTTGTCCGCGGAGGTGGGGCGGGCTTTCTTT
CASSLSAEVGRAFF
>.|TRBV5-1|.|TRBJ2-1
TGCGCCAGCAGCTTGGACTACTCCTACAATGAGCAGTTCTTC
CASSLDYSYNEQFF
>.|TRBV13|.|TRBJ2-7
TGTGCCAGCAGCTTAGGTTGGGCGAGCGAGCAGTACTTC
CASSLGWASEQYF
>.|TRBV6-1|.|TRBJ2-3
TGTACCAGCAGTGAAGCGCCTCTTTTATCCCGGGTCACAGATACGCAGTATTTT
CTSSEAPLLSRVTDTQYF
>.|TRBV19|.|TRBJ2-1
TGTGCCAGTAGTATAGATAGGGTCTACAATGAGCAGTTCTTC
CASSIDRVYNEQFF
>.|TRBV5-5|.|TRBJ2-6
TGTGCCAGCAGCTTGGACAGGGCCTCTGGGGCCAACGTCCTGACTTTC
CASSLDRASGANVLTF
>.|TRBV24-1|.|TRBJ2-2
TGTGCCACCAGTGAGGCGGTGGGGGAGCTGTTTTTT
CATSEAVGELFF
>TRBD1|TRBV6-5|.|TRBJ1-2
TGTGCCAGCAGCCGGGGACAGGGGAATGGCTACACCTTC
CASSRGQGNGYTF
>TRBD2|TRBV4-3|.|TRBJ2-4
TGCGCCAGCAGCCACCCCTTACGGGGGGAAAACATTCAGTACTTC
CASSHPLRGENIQYF
>.|TRBV20-1|.|TRBJ1-2
TGCAGTGCTAGAGCCGCAGGCTATGGCTACACCTTC
CSARAAGYGYTF
>.|TRBV4-1|.|TRBJ2-2
TGCGCCAGCAGCCAAGACTGGTGGGGGGCGAGGAATCTCGGGGAGCTGTTTTTT
CASSQDWWGARNLGELFF
>TRBD1|TRBV12-3/TRBV12-4|few|TRBJ2-3
TGTGCCAGCAGGATCGGGACAGCAACCTCAAGCACAGATACGCAGTATTTT
CASRIGTATSSTDTQYF
>TRBD1|TRBV4-3|few|TRBJ2-3
TGCGCCAGCAGCCACATAGACAGGGCGAGGCTTAGCACAGATACGCAGTATTTT
CASSHIDRARLSTDTQYF
>TRBD1|TRBV29-1|.|TRBJ2-1
TGCAGCGAAGCCGGGACAGCTAATGAGCAGTTCTTC
CSEAGTANEQFF
>.|TRBV20-1|.|TRBJ2-7
TGCAGTGCGTACCACGGCCACGAGCAGTACTTC
CSAYHGHEQYF
>TRBD1|TRBV5-1|.|TRBJ1-2
TGCGCCAGCAGCTTCAGGGGGCTTACCTATGGCTACACCTTC
CASSFRGLTYGYTF
>.|TRBV27|.|TRBJ1-6
TGTGCCAGCAGTTTATCGAGAGGCGGGGGTTCACCCCTCCACTTT
CASSLSRGGGSPLHF
>.|TRBV3-1|.|TRBJ2-7
TGTGCCAGCAGCCACCTACAGGGTTCCTACGAGCAGTACTTC
CASSHLQGSYEQYF
>TRBD1|TRBV7-9|few|TRBJ2-1
TGTGCCAGCAGCGACCCGACAGGGGATGAGCAGTTCTTC
CASSDPTGDEQFF
>.|TRBV5-5|once|TRBJ1-1
TGTGCCAGCATCCCACCTGAAGCCATGAACACTGAAGCTTTCTTT
CASIPPEAMNTEAFF
>.|TRBV7-9|.|TRBJ1-2
TGTGCCAGCAGCTTAGTAGGGTGGAGTGGCTACACCTTC
CASSLVGWSGYTF
>.|TRBV13|.|TRBJ2-1
TGTGCCAGCAGGGAAGTAGGTTTGTACAATGAGCAGTTCTTC
CASREVGLYNEQFF
>.|TRBV12-3/TRBV12-4|.|TRBJ1-1
TGTGCCAGCAGTTCCGGGACAATGCGGTTCCACACTGAAGCTTTCTTT
CASSSGTMRFHTEAFF
>.|TRBV6-1|.|TRBJ2-7
TGTGCCAGCAGTGATTACTTCTCCTACGAGCAGTACTTC
CASSDYFSYEQYF
>TRBD2|TRBV28|.|TRBJ2-7
TGTGCCAGCAGCATACGCGGGGGGCTTTTTTACGAGCAGTACTTC
CASSIRGGLFYEQYF
>.|TRBV5-1|.|TRBJ2-7
TGCGCCAGCAGACTGGGGGCCTACGAGCAGTACTTC
CASRLGAYEQYF
>TRBD2|TRBV18|.|TRBJ2-1
TGTGCCAGCTCACCAAGGCCGTGGGAACCGGGGGGAGACAATGAGCAGTTCTTC
CASSPRPWEPGGDNEQFF
>TRBD1|TRBV2|few|TRBJ2-1
TGTGCCAGCAGCCGGGACAGGGGAGAGTACAATGAGCAGTTCTTC
CASSRDRGEYNEQFF
>.|TRBV5-1|.|TRBJ1-2
TGCGCCAGCAGCTTGACGGATCTAGGGAGCTATGGCTACACCTTC
CASSLTDLGSYGYTF
>.|TRBV20-1|.|TRBJ2-3
TGTAGTGCTAGTCCACCGCCTATTGGGCCAGATACGCAGTATTTT
CSASPPPIGPDTQYF
>.|TRBV3-1|few|TRBJ1-1
TGTGCCAGCAGCCAATGGGGAGAAGCTGAAGCTTTCTTT
CASSQWGEAEAFF
>.|TRBV5-1|.|TRBJ2-7
TGCGCCAGCAGCTTGGCCCCGGCCCTTCCCTACGAGCAGTACTTC
CASSLAPALPYEQYF
>.|TRBV20-1|.|TRBJ2-3
TGCAGTGCTGACGGCCGACGGGGAGATACGCAGTATTTT
CSADGRRGDTQYF
>.|TRBV5-5|.|TRBJ2-7
TGTGCCAGCAGCTCGAACATTACGCACTCCTACGAGCAGTACTTC
CASSSNITHSYEQYF
>.|TRBV7-8|.|TRBJ2-6
TGTGCCTACCTGACCCTTTTCTCTGGGGCCAACGTCCTGACTTTC
CAYLTLFSGANVLTF
>.|TRBV7-9|few|TRBJ2-1
TGTGCCAGCAGGAAAGGGGATACTTACAATGAGCAGTTCTTC
CASRKGDTYNEQFF
>TRBD1|TRBV4-1|many|TRBJ2-7
TGCGCCAGCAGCCCGCGTGGACAGGGAAAAGCCTACGAGCAGTACTTC
CASSPRGQGKAYEQYF
>.|TRBV24-1|.|TRBJ2-6
TGTGCCACCAGTGACACAACTGGGGCCAACGTCCTGACTTTC
CATSDTTGANVLTF
>.|TRBV6-5|once|TRBJ2-1
TGTGCCAGCAGAGCTGACCGTAGCGCGTGGTTCTTC
CASRADRSAWFF
>.|TRBV5-1|once|TRBJ2-1
TGCGCCAGCAGCTTGTGGCCGGTATCCTACAATGAGCAGTTCTTC
CASSLWPVSYNEQFF
>.|TRBV7-9|.|TRBJ2-3
TGTGCCAGCAGCTTAGCGGGACAGCAGTATTTT
CASSLAGQQYF
>.|TRBV10-3|.|TRBJ2-7
TGTGCCATCAGTGGGGACCCGGAGGCGGGCTACGAGCAGTACTTC
CAISGDPEAGYEQYF
>TRBD2|TRBV12-3/TRBV12-4|.|TRBJ2-2
TGTGCCAGCAGTTTAGGGACTAGCACCGGGGAGCTGTTTTTT
CASSLGTSTGELFF
>.|TRBV6-6|few|TRBJ1-5
TGTGCCAGCAGTTACCCAGAGGACAGTAGCAATCAGCCCCAGCATTTT
CASSYPEDSSNQPQHF